The rows below give T cell receptor beta chains drawn from one sample of a study of blood T cell repertoires in COVID-19. Sequenced by immunoSEQ multiplex PCR; TCRdb stores in-frame clones only, minus some. The sample carries under 500,000 clones, 87% recorded once. Sequencing used PBMCs or T cells enriched from blood (not recorded which). The receptors derive from a woman between 18 and 30 years old with acute COVID-19. CDR3s include the opening cysteine and the closing phenylalanine or tryptophan. A D gene is named only where the DNA matches it firmly. Rows give clone size only sometimes, using once, few, many, or a class for an expanded clone.

.	.	TRBV4-3	TRBJ2-7	TGCGCCAGCAGCCAAGAAACCCCCTCGGACAGAGGATTTGCCTACGAGCAGTACTTC	CASSQETPSDRGFAYEQYF
.	.	TRBV4-3	TRBJ1-5	TGCGCCAGCAGCCAAGATCATCAGGGTGCGCGGCAGCCCCAGCATTTT	CASSQDHQGARQPQHF
.	.	TRBV3-1/TRBV3-2	TRBJ1-5	TGTGCCAGCAGCCAAGGAGCGTATCAGCCCCAGCATTTT	CASSQGAYQPQHF
.	TRBD1	TRBV24-1	TRBJ1-4	TGTGCCCTCCAAACAGGGGCTACTAATGAAAAACTGTTTTTT	CALQTGATNEKLFF
.	TRBD1	TRBV9	TRBJ1-2	TGTGCCAGCAGTCATCAGGGGGAGGTTGATGGCTACACCTTC	CASSHQGEVDGYTF
.	TRBD2	TRBV29-1	TRBJ2-5	TGCAGCGTGACCCGACTAGCGGGGCAAGAGACCCAGTACTTC	CSVTRLAGQETQYF
.	TRBD1	TRBV27	TRBJ1-2	TGTGCCAGCAGTTTTTCGGGACAGGGCGACGGCTACACCTTC	CASSFSGQGDGYTF
.	TRBD2	TRBV7-6	TRBJ2-3	TGTGCCAGCAGCTTAGACGGGAGGTCTACTAGCACAGATACGCAGTATTTT	CASSLDGRSTSTDTQYF
.	TRBD1	TRBV19	TRBJ2-7	TGTGCCAGTAGTCCGGACAGGGGTCAGGCCTACGAGCAGTACTTC	CASSPDRGQAYEQYF
.	TRBD1	TRBV6-5	TRBJ2-1	TGTGCCAGCAGTTTACACAGGGGCAATGAGCAGTTCTTC	CASSLHRGNEQFF
.	TRBD2	TRBV6-5	TRBJ2-1	TGTGCCAGCAGTTACGGGCTAGCGGGAACAAATGAGCAGTTCTTC	CASSYGLAGTNEQFF
.	.	TRBV12-2	TRBJ1-6	TGTGCAAGTCGCTCATTGGGGGGGAGGAATTCACCCCTCCACTTT	CASRSLGGRNSPLHF
once	.	TRBV18	TRBJ1-5	TGTGCCAGCTCACCCCAGGGGAATCAGCCCCAGCATTTT	CASSPQGNQPQHF
.	.	TRBV6-1	TRBJ2-7	TGTGCCAGCAGTGAATGGGTGACAGAAGGCGAGCAGTACTTC	CASSEWVTEGEQYF
.	TRBD2	TRBV6-5	TRBJ2-7	TGTGCCAGCAGTTCTCCCGGGACTAGTGGGTACGAGCAGTACTTC	CASSSPGTSGYEQYF
.	TRBD2	TRBV7-2	TRBJ2-3	TGTGCCAGCAGCTTACCACTAGCGACCCTCACAGATACGCAGTATTTT	CASSLPLATLTDTQYF